Below, 7 T cell receptor beta chains from the same sample are listed, as sequenced in a study of cytomegalovirus exposure and HLA in healthy donors. The PCR made use of 60 Vbeta and 13 Jbeta primers. Method: immunoSEQ multiplex PCR; TCRdb's copy keeps in-frame clones and lacks some. The table includes around 100,000 clones, just under 80% detected once. Sequenced sample: PBMCs. These receptors originate from a man aged 30 to 45 in good health and CMV-seronegative.

This chain's CDR3 is CATSSAMGGQPQHF. Written as DNA, the CDR3 is TGTGCCACCAGCAGCGCTATGGGAGGCCAGCCCCAGCATTTT. J is TRBJ1-5 and V is TRBV15; D gene ambiguous. In germline, CDR1 is LNHNV, CDR2 YYDKDF (reference sequence). The CDR3 contains 14 residues. V was cut by 3 bases and J by 7 bases, with 13 bases left in between.

This chain connects TRBV5-5 to TRBJ2-3; a possible D gene is TRBD1 (5 bases). CDR1 and CDR2 from the germline V gene are SGHKS and YYEKEE (reference sequence). V was cut by 5 bases and J by 2 bases, with 12 bases left in between. CDR3 length: 14 amino acids. CDR3 sequence reads: CASRGRVYTDTQYF. DNA of the CDR3: TGTGCCAGCAGAGGCAGGGTCTACACAGATACGCAGTATTTT.

The rearrangement links TRBV7-2 to TRBJ1-3, with D perhaps matching TRBD1 (6 bases). The CDR3 consists of 15 residues. Germline CDR1 is SGHTA and CDR2 is FQGNSA. V lost 6 bases and J 1 base, leaving 13 bases between the germline ends. The CDR3 sequence: CASRYDRWSGNTIYF. In nucleotides, the CDR3 is TGTGCCAGCAGATATGACAGGTGGTCTGGAAACACCATATATTTT. The entire variable domain, with the rest obtained from reference TRBV7-2 and TRBJ1-3, is as follows: GAGVSQSPSNKVTEKGKDVELRCDPISGHTALYWYRQSLGQGLEFLIYFQGNSAPDKSGLPSDRFSAERTGGSVSTLTIQRTQQEDSAVYLCASRYDRWSGNTIYFGEGSWLTVV.

The chain employs TRBV7-9 and TRBJ1-1; 8 positions match TRBD1. V gave up 5 bases and J gave up 4 bases; unmatched junction bases: 9. Germline V gene lookup returns CDR1 SEHNR and CDR2 FQNEAQ (reference sequence). CDR3 length: 15 amino acids. In DNA, the CDR3 is TGTGCCAGCAGCCCCCGGGACAGGAAGAGCACTGAAGCTTTCTTT. Translated: CASSPRDRKSTEAFF.

This clone was seen only once. This chain links TRBV6-5 with TRBJ1-4, with D possibly matching TRBD1 (6 bases). The germline V gene encodes CDR1 MNHEY and CDR2 SVGAGI. This CDR3 is 14 amino acids long. The ends were cut back, 6 bases at V and 5 bases at J, with 13 bases in the middle. The CDR3 is CASSLEDSNEKLFF. For the CDR3, the DNA is TGTGCCAGCAGCCTCGAGGACAGCAATGAAAAACTGTTTTTT.

V gene TRBV19 combines with J gene TRBJ1-5; 7 nucleotides agree with TRBD1. This CDR3 has 13 residues. Looked up from germline, CDR1 is LNHDA and CDR2 is SQIVND (reference sequence). V shed 5 bases, J shed 5 bases, and the junction held 3 bases outside the gene matches. The CDR3 DNA follows: TGTGCCAGTAGTCAAGGGACAGATCAGCCCCAGCATTTT. It encodes CASSQGTDQPQHF.

The genes are TRBV4-3 and TRBJ1-6, with 8 bases aligning to TRBD1. The CDR3 is 15 amino acids. V gave up 6 bases and J gave up 6 bases; unmatched junction bases: 7. Germline V lookup: CDR1 LGHNA, CDR2 YSLEER. CDR3 coding DNA: TGCGCCAGCAGTCGGACAGGGACCGTTAATTCACCCCTCCACTTT. It yields the protein CASSRTGTVNSPLHF.